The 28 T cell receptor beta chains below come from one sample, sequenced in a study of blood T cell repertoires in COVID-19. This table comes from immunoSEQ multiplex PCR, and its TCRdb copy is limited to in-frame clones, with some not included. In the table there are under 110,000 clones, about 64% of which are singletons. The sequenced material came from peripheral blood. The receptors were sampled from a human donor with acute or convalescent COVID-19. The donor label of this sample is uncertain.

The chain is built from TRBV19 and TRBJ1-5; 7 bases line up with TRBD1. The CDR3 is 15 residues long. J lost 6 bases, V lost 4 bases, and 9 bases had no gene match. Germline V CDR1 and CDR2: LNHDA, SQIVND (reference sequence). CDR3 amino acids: CASSNKGAGGQPQHF. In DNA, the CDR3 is TGTGCCAGTAGTAACAAGGGGGCCGGCGGTCAGCCCCAGCATTTT.

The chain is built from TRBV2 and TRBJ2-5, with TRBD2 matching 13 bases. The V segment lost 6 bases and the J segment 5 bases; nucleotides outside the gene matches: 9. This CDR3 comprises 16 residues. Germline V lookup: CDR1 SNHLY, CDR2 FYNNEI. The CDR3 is CASRGTSGGAYETQYF. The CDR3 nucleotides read TGTGCCAGCAGGGGAACTAGCGGGGGGGCGTACGAGACCCAGTACTTC. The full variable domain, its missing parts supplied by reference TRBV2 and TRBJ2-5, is EPEVTQTPSHQVTQMGQEVILRCVPISNHLYFYWYRQILGQKVEFLVSFYNNEISEKSEIFDDQFSVERPDGSNFTLKIRSTKLEDSAMYFCASRGTSGGAYETQYFGPGTRLLVL.

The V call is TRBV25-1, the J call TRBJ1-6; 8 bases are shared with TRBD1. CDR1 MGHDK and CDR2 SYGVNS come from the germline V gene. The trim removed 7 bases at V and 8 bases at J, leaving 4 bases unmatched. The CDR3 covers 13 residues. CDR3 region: CASKDRVDSPLHF. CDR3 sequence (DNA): TGTGCCAGCAAGGACAGGGTTGATTCACCCCTCCACTTT.

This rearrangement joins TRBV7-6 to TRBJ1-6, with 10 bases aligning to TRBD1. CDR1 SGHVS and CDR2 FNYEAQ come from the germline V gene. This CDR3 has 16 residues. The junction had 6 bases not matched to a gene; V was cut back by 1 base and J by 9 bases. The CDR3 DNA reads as TGTGCCAGCAGCTTAGGGACAGGGGGGACTAGTTCACCCCTCCACTTT. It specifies CASSLGTGGTSSPLHF. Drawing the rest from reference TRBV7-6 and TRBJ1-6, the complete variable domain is GAGVSQSPRYKVTKRGQDVALRCDPISGHVSLYWYRQALGQGPEFLTYFNYEAQQDKSGLPNDRFSAERPEGSISTLTIQRTEQRDSAMYRCASSLGTGGTSSPLHFGNGTRLTVT.

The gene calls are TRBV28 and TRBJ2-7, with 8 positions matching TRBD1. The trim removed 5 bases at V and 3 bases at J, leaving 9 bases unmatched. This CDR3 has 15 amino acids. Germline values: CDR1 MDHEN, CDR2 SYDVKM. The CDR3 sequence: CASSSERTGYYEQYF. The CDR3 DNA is TGTGCCAGCAGTAGCGAAAGGACAGGGTACTACGAGCAGTACTTC.

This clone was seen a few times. The CDR3 DNA sequence: TGTGCCACTCTCGACAGGTTGGGCACTGAAGCTTTCTTT. Amino acids: CATLDRLGTEAFF. V usage is TRBV24-1 and J usage is TRBJ1-1; D is possibly TRBD1 (6 bases). The germline V and J ends were trimmed by 10 bases and 4 bases, with 15 bases remaining between them. The germline V gene encodes CDR1 KGHDR and CDR2 SFDVKD. The CDR3 loop spans 13 amino acids.

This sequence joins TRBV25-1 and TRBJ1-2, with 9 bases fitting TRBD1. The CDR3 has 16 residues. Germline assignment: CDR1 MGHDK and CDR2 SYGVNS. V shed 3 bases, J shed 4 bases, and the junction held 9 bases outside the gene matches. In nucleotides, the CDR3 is TGTGCCAGCAGTGAGCTGGGACAGGGTGACCCCTATGGCTACACCTTC. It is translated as CASSELGQGDPYGYTF.

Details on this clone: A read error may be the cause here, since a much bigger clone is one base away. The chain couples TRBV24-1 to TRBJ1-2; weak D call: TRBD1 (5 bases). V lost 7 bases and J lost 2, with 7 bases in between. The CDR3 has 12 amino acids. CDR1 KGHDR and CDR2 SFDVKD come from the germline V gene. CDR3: CATSQGNYGYTF. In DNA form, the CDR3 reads TGTGCCACCAGCCAGGGAAACTATGGCTACACCTTC.

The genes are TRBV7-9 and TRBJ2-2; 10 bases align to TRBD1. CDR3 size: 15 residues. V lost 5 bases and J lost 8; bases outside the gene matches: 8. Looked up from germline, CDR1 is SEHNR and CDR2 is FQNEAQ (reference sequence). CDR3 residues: CASSQIDRGRGELFF. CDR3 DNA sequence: TGTGCCAGCAGCCAGATCGACAGGGGGCGAGGGGAGCTGTTTTTT.

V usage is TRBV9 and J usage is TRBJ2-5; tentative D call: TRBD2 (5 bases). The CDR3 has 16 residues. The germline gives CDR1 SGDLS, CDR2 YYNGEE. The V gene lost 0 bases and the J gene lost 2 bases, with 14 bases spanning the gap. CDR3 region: CASSVGPSSIQETQYF. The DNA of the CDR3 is TGTGCCAGCAGCGTAGGACCTAGCTCAATACAAGAGACCCAGTACTTC.

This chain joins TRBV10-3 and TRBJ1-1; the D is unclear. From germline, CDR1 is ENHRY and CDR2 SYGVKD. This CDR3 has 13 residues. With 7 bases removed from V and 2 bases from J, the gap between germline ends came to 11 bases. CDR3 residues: CAINPGGNTEAFF. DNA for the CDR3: TGTGCCATCAACCCAGGAGGAAACACTGAAGCTTTCTTT.

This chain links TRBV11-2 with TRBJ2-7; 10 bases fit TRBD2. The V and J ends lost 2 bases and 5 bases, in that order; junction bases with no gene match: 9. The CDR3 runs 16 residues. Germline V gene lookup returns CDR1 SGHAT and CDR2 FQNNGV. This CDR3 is CASSLPPLAGRDEQYF. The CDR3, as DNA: TGTGCCAGCAGCTTACCCCCACTAGCGGGGAGAGACGAGCAGTACTTC.

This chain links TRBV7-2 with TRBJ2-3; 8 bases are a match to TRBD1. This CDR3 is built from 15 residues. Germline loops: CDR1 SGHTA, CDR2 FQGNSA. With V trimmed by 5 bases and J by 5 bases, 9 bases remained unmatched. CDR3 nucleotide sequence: TGTGCCAGCAGCAGCGGACAGGGTCGTTTAGATACGCAGTATTTT. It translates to CASSSGQGRLDTQYF. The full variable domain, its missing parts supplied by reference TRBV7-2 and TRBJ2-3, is GAGVSQSPSNKVTEKGKDVELRCDPISGHTALYWYRQSLGQGLEFLIYFQGNSAPDKSGLPSDRFSAERTGGSVSTLTIQRTQQEDSAVYLCASSSGQGRLDTQYFGPGTRLTVL.

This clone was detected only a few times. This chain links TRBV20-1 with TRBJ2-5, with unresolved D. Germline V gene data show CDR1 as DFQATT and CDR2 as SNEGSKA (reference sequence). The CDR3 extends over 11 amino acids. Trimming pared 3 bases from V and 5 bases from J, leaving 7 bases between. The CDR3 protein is CSASSRETQYF. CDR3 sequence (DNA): TGCAGTGCTAGTTCGAGGGAGACCCAGTACTTC.

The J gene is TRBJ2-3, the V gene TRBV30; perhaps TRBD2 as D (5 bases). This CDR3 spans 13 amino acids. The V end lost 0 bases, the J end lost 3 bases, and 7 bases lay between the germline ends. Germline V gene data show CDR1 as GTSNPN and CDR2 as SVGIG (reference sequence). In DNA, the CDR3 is TGTGCCTGGAGTGTCGGGGTTACAGATACGCAGTATTTT. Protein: CAWSVGVTDTQYF.

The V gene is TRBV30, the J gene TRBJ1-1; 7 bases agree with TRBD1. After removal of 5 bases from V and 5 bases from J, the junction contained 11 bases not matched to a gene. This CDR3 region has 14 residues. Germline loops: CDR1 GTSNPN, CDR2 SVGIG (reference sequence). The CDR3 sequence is CAWDDRVVGTEAFF. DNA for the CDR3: TGTGCCTGGGACGACAGGGTGGTTGGGACTGAAGCTTTCTTT.

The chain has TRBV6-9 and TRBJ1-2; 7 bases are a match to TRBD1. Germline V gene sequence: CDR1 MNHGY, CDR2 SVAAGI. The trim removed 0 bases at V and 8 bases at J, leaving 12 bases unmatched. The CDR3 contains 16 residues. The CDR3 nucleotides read TGTGCCAGCAGTTATTCAGGGATACAGGGGAGAAACGGCTACACCTTC. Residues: CASSYSGIQGRNGYTF.

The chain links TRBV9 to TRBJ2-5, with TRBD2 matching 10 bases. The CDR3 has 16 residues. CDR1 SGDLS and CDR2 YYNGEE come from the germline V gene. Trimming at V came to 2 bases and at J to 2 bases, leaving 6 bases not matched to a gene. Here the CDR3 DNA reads TGTGCCAGCAGCGTGAGGCCAGCGGGGGGGCAAGAGACCCAGTACTTC. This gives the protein CASSVRPAGGQETQYF.

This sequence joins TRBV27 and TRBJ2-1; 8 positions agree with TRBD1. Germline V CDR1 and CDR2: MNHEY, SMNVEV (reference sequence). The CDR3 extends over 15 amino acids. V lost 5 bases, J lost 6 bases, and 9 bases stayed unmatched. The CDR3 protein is CASSLLPGQGNEQFF. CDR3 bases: TGTGCCAGCAGTCTACTCCCCGGACAGGGCAATGAGCAGTTCTTC.

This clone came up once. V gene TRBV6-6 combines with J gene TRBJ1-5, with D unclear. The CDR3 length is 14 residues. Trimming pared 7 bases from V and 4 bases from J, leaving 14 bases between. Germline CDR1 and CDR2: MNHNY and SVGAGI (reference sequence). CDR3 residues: CASTENRGNQPQHF. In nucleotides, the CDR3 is TGTGCCAGCACTGAGAACCGAGGGAATCAGCCCCAGCATTTT.

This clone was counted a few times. CDR3 bases: TGTGCCAGCTCCCCGTCGGGGGGCCGAAACAATGAGCAGTTCTTC. Protein sequence: CASSPSGGRNNEQFF. V gene TRBV18 combines with J gene TRBJ2-1, with D possibly being TRBD2 (7 bases). Germline loops: CDR1 KGHSH, CDR2 LQKENI. The CDR3 loop spans 15 amino acids. With 6 bases removed from V and 5 bases from J, the gap between germline ends came to 17 bases.

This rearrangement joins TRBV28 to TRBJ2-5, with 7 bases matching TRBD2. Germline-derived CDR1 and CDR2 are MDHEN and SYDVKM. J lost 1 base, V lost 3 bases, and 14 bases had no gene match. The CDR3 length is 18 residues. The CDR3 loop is CASSFSSWTSPPQETQYF. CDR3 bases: TGTGCCAGCAGTTTTTCTTCCTGGACTAGTCCCCCCCAAGAGACCCAGTACTTC.

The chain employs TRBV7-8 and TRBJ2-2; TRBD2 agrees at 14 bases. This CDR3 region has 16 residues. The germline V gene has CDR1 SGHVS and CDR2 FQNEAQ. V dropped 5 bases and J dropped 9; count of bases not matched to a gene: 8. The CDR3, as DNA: TGTGCCAGCAGCCCGACGACTAGCGGGGGGGGCCGGGAGCTGTTTTTT. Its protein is CASSPTTSGGGRELFF. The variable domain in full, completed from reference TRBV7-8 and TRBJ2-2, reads GAGVSQSPRYKVAKRGQDVALRCDPISGHVSLFWYQQALGQGPEFLTYFQNEAQLDKSGLPSDRFFAERPEGSVSTLKIQRTQQEDSAVYLCASSPTTSGGGRELFFGEGSRLTVL.

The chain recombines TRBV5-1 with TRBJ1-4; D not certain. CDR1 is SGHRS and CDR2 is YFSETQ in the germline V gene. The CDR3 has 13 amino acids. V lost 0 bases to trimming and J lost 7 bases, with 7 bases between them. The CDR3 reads CASSLVRSEKLFF. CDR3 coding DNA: TGCGCCAGCAGCTTGGTCCGCAGTGAAAAACTGTTTTTT.

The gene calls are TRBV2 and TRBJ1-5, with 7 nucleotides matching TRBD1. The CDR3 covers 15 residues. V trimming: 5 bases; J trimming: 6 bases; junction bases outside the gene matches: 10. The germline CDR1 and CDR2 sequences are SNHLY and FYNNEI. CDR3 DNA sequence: TGTGCCAGCAGTTTCGACAGGGCTTCGGCTCAGCCCCAGCATTTT. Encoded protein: CASSFDRASAQPQHF.

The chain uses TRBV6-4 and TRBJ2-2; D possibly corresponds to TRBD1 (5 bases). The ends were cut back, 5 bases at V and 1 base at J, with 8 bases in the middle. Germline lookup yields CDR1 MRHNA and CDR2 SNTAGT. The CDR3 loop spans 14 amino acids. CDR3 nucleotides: TGTGCCAGCAGTCTTACAGGGAACACCGGGGAGCTGTTTTTT. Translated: CASSLTGNTGELFF.

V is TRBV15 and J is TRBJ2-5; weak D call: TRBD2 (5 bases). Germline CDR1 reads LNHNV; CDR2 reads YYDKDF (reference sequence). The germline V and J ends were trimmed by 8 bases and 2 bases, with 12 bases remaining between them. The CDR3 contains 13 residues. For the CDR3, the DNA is TGTGCCACCTCCGACGGGATTCAAGAGACCCAGTACTTC. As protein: CATSDGIQETQYF.

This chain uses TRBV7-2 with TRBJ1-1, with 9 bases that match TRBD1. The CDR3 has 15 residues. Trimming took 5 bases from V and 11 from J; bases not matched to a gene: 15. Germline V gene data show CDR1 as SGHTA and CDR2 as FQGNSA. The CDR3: CASSIQGWTGAVAFF. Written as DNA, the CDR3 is TGTGCCAGCAGCATACAAGGGTGGACAGGGGCCGTTGCTTTCTTT.